This entry is about one T cell receptor (beta chain). Its antigen is unknown. J gave up 2 bases and V 3 bases, and 4 bases lay outside the gene matches. CDR3 size: 15 residues. CDR1 and CDR2 from the germline V gene are ENHRY and SYGVKD. The data stem from a study of cytomegalovirus exposure and HLA in healthy donors. Amplification used 60 Vbeta primers and 13 Jbeta primers. Here immunoSEQ multiplex PCR was the method, and the copy in TCRdb shows in-frame clones only, minus some. The sample has some 160,000 clones, 65% to 85% seen once. General study results and limits: Researchers reported that a few CMV-associated chains were confirmed in vitro as CMV antigen-specific.

The chain joins TRBV10-3 to TRBJ2-5; 9 bases match TRBD2. The material sequenced was PBMCs. The TCR was taken from a woman between 18 and 29 years old in good health and CMV-seronegative. CDR3 bases: TGTGCCATCAGTGACCCCACTAGCGGGCAAGAGACCCAGTACTTC. Encoded protein: CAISDPTSGQETQYF.